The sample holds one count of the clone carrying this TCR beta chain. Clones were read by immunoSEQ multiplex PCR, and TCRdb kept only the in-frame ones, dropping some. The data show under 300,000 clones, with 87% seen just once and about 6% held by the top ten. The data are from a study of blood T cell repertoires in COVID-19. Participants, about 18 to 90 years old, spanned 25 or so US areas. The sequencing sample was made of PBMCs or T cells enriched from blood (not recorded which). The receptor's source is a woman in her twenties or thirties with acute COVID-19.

The CDR3 coding sequence is TGCAGCGTTGCGGCTAGCGGGGGCAGGGAGCAGTACTTC. Protein product: CSVAASGGREQYF. The chain uses TRBV29-1 and TRBJ2-7, with 10 positions matching TRBD2. From germline, CDR1 is SQVTM and CDR2 ANQGSEA. Trimming removed 4 bases from V and 7 bases from J; junction bases left unmatched: 7. The CDR3 is 13 amino acids.